A selection of T cell receptor beta chains follows, all from one sample in a study of blood T cell repertoires in COVID-19. TCRdb's table, derived via immunoSEQ multiplex PCR, lists solely in-frame clones and lacks some. The sample contains approximately 250,000 clones, roughly 86% of which appear only once. The specimen was peripheral blood. The receptors derive from a man in his forties with active or convalescent COVID-19. Each CDR3 is given with its conserved first and last residue. A D gene is named only where the DNA matches it firmly. Expanded clones get a size class; other rows say once, few or many, or leave the size out.

d_gene: -; abundance: -; v_gene: TRBV9; j_gene: TRBJ1-5; len: 15; CDR3nt: TGTGCCAGCAGCGTAGACGCGGTCAGCAATCAGCCCCAGCATTTT; CDR3aa: CASSVDAVSNQPQHF
d_gene: TRBD1; abundance: few; v_gene: TRBV9; j_gene: TRBJ1-2; len: 11; CDR3nt: TGTGCCAGCGGACAGGGCTATGGCTACACCTTC; CDR3aa: CASGQGYGYTF
d_gene: -; abundance: -; v_gene: TRBV21-1; j_gene: TRBJ2-7; len: 17; CDR3nt: TGTGCCAGCACCCTTCTAATAGCGGGGGTTAGTTTCGACGAGCAGTACTTC; CDR3aa: CASTLLIAGVSFDEQYF
d_gene: TRBD1; abundance: -; v_gene: TRBV4-1; j_gene: TRBJ1-4; len: 15; CDR3nt: TGCGCCAGCAGCCAGCGGGACAGGGGCCTTTTAAGACTGTTTTTT; CDR3aa: CASSQRDRGLLRLFF
d_gene: -; abundance: -; v_gene: TRBV9; j_gene: TRBJ1-1; len: 15; CDR3nt: TGTGCCAGCAGCGTAGCTTGGGGCCAGAACACTGAAGCTTTCTTT; CDR3aa: CASSVAWGQNTEAFF
d_gene: TRBD1; abundance: -; v_gene: TRBV5-6; j_gene: TRBJ1-1; len: 13; CDR3nt: TGTGCCAGCAGCCCGGGGACAGGGAATAAAGCTTTCTTT; CDR3aa: CASSPGTGNKAFF
d_gene: -; abundance: few; v_gene: TRBV6-5; j_gene: TRBJ1-1; len: 13; CDR3nt: TGTGCCAGCAGTCTTACAGGGTTGGCTGAAGCTTTCTTT; CDR3aa: CASSLTGLAEAFF
d_gene: TRBD1; abundance: few; v_gene: TRBV5-4; j_gene: TRBJ1-1; len: 15; CDR3nt: TGTGCCAGCAGCTTGGAGGGTGGTGGAGACAGGGCGGCTTTCTTT; CDR3aa: CASSLEGGGDRAAFF
d_gene: TRBD1; abundance: -; v_gene: TRBV29-1; j_gene: TRBJ1-2; len: 13; CDR3nt: TGCAGCGTCCGACTGGACAGGGGCTATGGCTACACCTTC; CDR3aa: CSVRLDRGYGYTF
d_gene: -; abundance: -; v_gene: TRBV6-5; j_gene: TRBJ1-1; len: 14; CDR3nt: TGTGCCAGCAGTTACCGGGGGTTAAACACTGAAGCTTTCTTT; CDR3aa: CASSYRGLNTEAFF
d_gene: TRBD1; abundance: few; v_gene: TRBV6-5; j_gene: TRBJ1-2; len: 12; CDR3nt: TGTGCCAGCAGGAGGACAGGGGGCGACTACACCTTC; CDR3aa: CASRRTGGDYTF
d_gene: -; abundance: -; v_gene: TRBV5-1; j_gene: TRBJ1-1; len: 11; CDR3nt: TGCGCCAGCATCCGGGGGTCTGAAGCTTTCTTT; CDR3aa: CASIRGSEAFF
d_gene: TRBD1; abundance: -; v_gene: TRBV27; j_gene: TRBJ2-7; len: 14; CDR3nt: TGTGCCAGCAGTGACGGGACAGGGGGGTACGAGCAGTACTTC; CDR3aa: CASSDGTGGYEQYF
d_gene: -; abundance: -; v_gene: TRBV28; j_gene: TRBJ2-7; len: 14; CDR3nt: TGTGCCAGCAGTGGTACAGGGATTGGCCACGAGCAGTACTTC; CDR3aa: CASSGTGIGHEQYF
d_gene: -; abundance: once; v_gene: TRBV27; j_gene: TRBJ2-3; len: 14; CDR3nt: TGTGCCAGCAGCCGGCCGGGACACACAGATACGCAGTATTTT; CDR3aa: CASSRPGHTDTQYF
d_gene: -; abundance: -; v_gene: TRBV5-1; j_gene: TRBJ1-4; len: 13; CDR3nt: TGCGCCAGCAGATTAGCGCCTCAGCAGGAACTGTTTTTT; CDR3aa: CASRLAPQQELFF
d_gene: -; abundance: -; v_gene: TRBV11-2; j_gene: TRBJ1-2; len: 14; CDR3nt: TGTGCCAGCAGCTCGGACAGTACTAACTATGGCTACACCTTC; CDR3aa: CASSSDSTNYGYTF
d_gene: TRBD1; abundance: once; v_gene: TRBV11-2; j_gene: TRBJ2-7; len: 15; CDR3nt: TGTGCCAGCAGCCCTCATGCGGGACAGGGCTACGAGCAGTACTTC; CDR3aa: CASSPHAGQGYEQYF
d_gene: TRBD2; abundance: -; v_gene: TRBV7-2; j_gene: TRBJ2-3; len: 13; CDR3nt: TGTGCCAGCAGCTTATATTCCTGGGAGGGGCAGTATTTT; CDR3aa: CASSLYSWEGQYF
d_gene: -; abundance: -; v_gene: TRBV28; j_gene: TRBJ1-4; len: 15; CDR3nt: TGTGCCAGCAGTTCCCGACAGGAGCCACTTGAAAAACTGTTTTTT; CDR3aa: CASSSRQEPLEKLFF
d_gene: TRBD1; abundance: -; v_gene: TRBV11-3; j_gene: TRBJ2-5; len: 16; CDR3nt: TGTGCCAGCAGCCCTCCGGGACAGGGGATTTGGGAGACCCAGTACTTC; CDR3aa: CASSPPGQGIWETQYF
d_gene: -; abundance: -; v_gene: TRBV6-5; j_gene: TRBJ1-1; len: 13; CDR3nt: TGTGCCAGCAGTTTACAGGGGAACACTGAAGCTTTCTTT; CDR3aa: CASSLQGNTEAFF
d_gene: -; abundance: -; v_gene: TRBV9; j_gene: TRBJ1-2; len: 13; CDR3nt: TGTGCCAGCAGCGTCTTCGGACTGGGAGGCTACACCTTC; CDR3aa: CASSVFGLGGYTF
d_gene: -; abundance: -; v_gene: TRBV9; j_gene: TRBJ2-7; len: 12; CDR3nt: TGTGCCAGCAGCGTAGGGGGCGGCGAGCAGTACTTC; CDR3aa: CASSVGGGEQYF
d_gene: -; abundance: once; v_gene: TRBV9; j_gene: TRBJ2-3; len: 15; CDR3nt: TGTGCCAGCAGCGTAGCGGGTTCGAGCACAGATACGCAGTATTTT; CDR3aa: CASSVAGSSTDTQYF
d_gene: TRBD1; abundance: -; v_gene: TRBV11-2; j_gene: TRBJ2-1; len: 13; CDR3nt: TGTGCCAGCAGCCAGGACAGGGCCGGTGAGCAGTTCTTC; CDR3aa: CASSQDRAGEQFF
d_gene: TRBD1; abundance: -; v_gene: TRBV11-2; j_gene: TRBJ2-3; len: 15; CDR3nt: TGTGCCAGCAGCTTAGGGGACAGCAGCACAGATACGCAGTATTTT; CDR3aa: CASSLGDSSTDTQYF
d_gene: -; abundance: -; v_gene: TRBV4-1; j_gene: TRBJ2-3; len: 13; CDR3nt: TGCGCCAGCAGCCCTTCGGGTGCAGATACGCAGTATTTT; CDR3aa: CASSPSGADTQYF
d_gene: TRBD2; abundance: -; v_gene: TRBV5-1; j_gene: TRBJ2-4; len: 13; CDR3nt: TGCGCCAGCAGCTTGGGGGAGGGAAACATTCAGTACTTC; CDR3aa: CASSLGEGNIQYF
d_gene: TRBD1; abundance: -; v_gene: TRBV15; j_gene: TRBJ1-2; len: 14; CDR3nt: TGTGCCACCAGCCGACAGGGCACTAACTATGGCTACACCTTC; CDR3aa: CATSRQGTNYGYTF
d_gene: -; abundance: -; v_gene: TRBV29-1; j_gene: TRBJ1-1; len: 13; CDR3nt: TGCAGCGGCGACCCTCCGGGGAACACTGAAGCTTTCTTT; CDR3aa: CSGDPPGNTEAFF
d_gene: TRBD1; abundance: -; v_gene: TRBV7-7; j_gene: TRBJ2-1; len: 15; CDR3nt: TGTGCCAGCAGCTTGGGCAGGGGGCCCTACAATGAGCAGTTCTTC; CDR3aa: CASSLGRGPYNEQFF
d_gene: -; abundance: -; v_gene: TRBV30; j_gene: TRBJ2-7; len: 13; CDR3nt: TGTGCCTGGAGCAGAGGGAGCTCCTACGAGCAGTACTTC; CDR3aa: CAWSRGSSYEQYF
d_gene: TRBD1; abundance: -; v_gene: TRBV28; j_gene: TRBJ1-3; len: 15; CDR3nt: TGTGCCAGCAGTATCGAACCGGGACAGCGTACAACCATATATTTT; CDR3aa: CASSIEPGQRTTIYF
d_gene: -; abundance: -; v_gene: TRBV28; j_gene: TRBJ2-1; len: 15; CDR3nt: TGTGCCAGCGGCGAGACCCCCAGGGGATACAATGAGCAGTTCTTC; CDR3aa: CASGETPRGYNEQFF
d_gene: -; abundance: -; v_gene: TRBV18; j_gene: TRBJ1-5; len: 12; CDR3nt: TGTGCCTCTGCGGCCGAGAGCCAGCCCCAGCATTTT; CDR3aa: CASAAESQPQHF